This is a list of T cell receptor beta chains from one sample in a study of shared clonotypes between healthy human individuals. Method: immunoSEQ multiplex PCR; TCRdb's copy keeps in-frame clones and lacks some. The table includes about 1,500,000 clones, roughly 96% detected once. Sequenced sample: naive CD4+ T cells sorted from blood. These receptors came from a man aged 30 to 39 in good health. CDR3s include the opening cysteine and the closing phenylalanine or tryptophan. A D gene is named only where the DNA matches it firmly. Size is stated for part of the rows, as once, few or many counts, or as a class when the clone is expanded.

cdr3_length clone_size j_call d_call v_call cdr3_nt cdr3_aa
17 NA TRBJ2-7 TRBD1 TRBV6-1 TGTGCCAGCAGTGAATACCTGGGGACAGGGGGTATTTACGAGCAGTACTTC CASSEYLGTGGIYEQYF
15 NA TRBJ2-7 NA TRBV7-9 TGTGCCAGCAGCTCAGTAGGCAGGGTTTCCTACGAGCAGTACTTC CASSSVGRVSYEQYF
13 NA TRBJ1-2 NA TRBV7-2 TGTGCCAGCAGCTTAGTAGTAGGGTCTGGCTACACCTTC CASSLVVGSGYTF
14 NA TRBJ1-4 NA TRBV6-5 TGTGCCAGCAGTAGGGACCCTGGGGATGAAAAACTGTTTTTT CASSRDPGDEKLFF
13 NA TRBJ1-1 NA TRBV10-3 TGTGCCATCCGGGGGGGACTGAACACTGAAGCTTTCTTT CAIRGGLNTEAFF
16 NA TRBJ1-1 NA TRBV6-5 TGTGCCAGCAGTTACTCGAAGGGTAGTGGCAAATATGAAGCTTTCTTT CASSYSKGSGKYEAFF
15 NA TRBJ1-3 NA TRBV5-6 TGTGCCAGCAGCCCCCGGCCGCTCTCTGGAAACACCATATATTTT CASSPRPLSGNTIYF
14 NA TRBJ1-3 TRBD1 TRBV6-5 TGTGCCAGCTCGACAGGGGGTTCTGGAAACACCATATATTTT CASSTGGSGNTIYF
15 NA TRBJ2-7 TRBD2 TRBV11-2 TGTGCCAGCAGCTTAGTTCTGTGGGCTGCGGGGGAACAGTACTTC CASSLVLWAAGEQYF
15 NA TRBJ2-3 TRBD1 TRBV5-1 TGCGCCAGCAGCTCCCTCGGGACAGAAACAGATACGCAGTATTTT CASSSLGTETDTQYF
13 NA TRBJ1-2 NA TRBV2 TGTGCCAGCAGTGAGTCTACCGCGGCCGGCTACACCTTC CASSESTAAGYTF
14 NA TRBJ1-4 TRBD1 TRBV10-3 TGTGCCATCAGTGGGGACAGGGGAAGTGAAAAACTGTTTTTT CAISGDRGSEKLFF
13 NA TRBJ1-5 TRBD1 TRBV6-1 TGTGCCAGTTCCGGGACAGGGGATCAGCCCCAGCATTTT CASSGTGDQPQHF
16 NA TRBJ2-1 NA TRBV5-5 TGTGCCAGCAAATCGGGACTCTCCCCAGGGGGCAATGAGCAGTTCTTC CASKSGLSPGGNEQFF
14 NA TRBJ1-2 TRBD1 TRBV10-3 TGTGCCATCAGTAACGGACAGGCTAACTATGGCTACACCTTC CAISNGQANYGYTF
17 NA TRBJ2-1 NA TRBV18 TGTGCCAGCTCACCAACAGGGCGGGACTCCAACTACATTGAGCAGTTCTTC CASSPTGRDSNYIEQFF
16 NA TRBJ1-5 NA TRBV6-1 TGTGCCAGCAGTGAAGCGCTAGGTTCGGGGGGGCAGCCCCAGCATTTT CASSEALGSGGQPQHF
15 NA TRBJ2-3 TRBD2 TRBV7-2 TGTGCCAGCACCGACCGTAGCGGGAGAACAGATACGCAGTATTTT CASTDRSGRTDTQYF
16 NA TRBJ2-7 NA TRBV7-9 TGTGCCAGCAGCTTAGGCGGCATAGAGGGGAGTTTGCTGCAGTACTTC CASSLGGIEGSLLQYF
17 NA TRBJ2-1 TRBD2 TRBV18 TGTGCCAGCTCAATCTCTCCCGGGACTAGCAGTCCACATGAGCAGTTCTTC CASSISPGTSSPHEQFF
15 NA TRBJ2-1 NA TRBV5-5 TGTGCCAGCAGCCTCACAGGAGCCTCCTACAATGAGCAGTTCTTC CASSLTGASYNEQFF
16 NA TRBJ2-7 TRBD1 TRBV28 TGTGCCAGCAGTTTCGCCGGGGACAGGGCAAGTTTACGTCAGTACTTC CASSFAGDRASLRQYF
19 NA TRBJ1-3 NA TRBV19 TGTGCCAGTAGTATCACCCCAACAGGGCGGATCCACTCAGGAAACACCATATATTTT CASSITPTGRIHSGNTIYF
14 NA TRBJ2-2 TRBD1 TRBV5-8 TGTGCCAGCAGCTGGGGGACAGGGACGTCGGAGCTGTTTTTT CASSWGTGTSELFF
13 NA TRBJ1-2 NA TRBV9 TGTGCCAGCAGCGAGGCGCGTGGTTATGGCTACACCTTC CASSEARGYGYTF
15 NA TRBJ1-1 NA TRBV18 TGTGCCAGCTCACCCTTTGAAGGCAGGAACACTGAAGCTTTCTTT CASSPFEGRNTEAFF
14 NA TRBJ2-2 NA TRBV4-1 TGCGCCAGCAGCCAAAGGGCCTTCACCGGGGAGCTGTTTTTT CASSQRAFTGELFF
14 NA TRBJ1-3 NA TRBV28 TGTGCCAGCAGCCCCAGGGGAGCTGGAAACACCATATATTTT CASSPRGAGNTIYF
16 NA TRBJ2-3 TRBD2 TRBV16 TGTGCCAGCAGCCAATCGCAACTAGCGGACACAGATACGCAGTATTTT CASSQSQLADTDTQYF
17 NA TRBJ2-7 NA TRBV7-6 TGTGCCAGCAGCTCAGGCGTGGCCCTAACCAGCCTCTACGAGCAGTACTTC CASSSGVALTSLYEQYF
13 NA TRBJ2-2 TRBD1 TRBV19 TGTGCCAGTAGTCTACAGGGGGCCGGGGAGCTGTTTTTT CASSLQGAGELFF
14 NA TRBJ2-7 TRBD2 TRBV5-1 TGCGCCAGCAGCTTTAGCGGGAGTGGCTACGAGCAGTACTTC CASSFSGSGYEQYF
13 NA TRBJ2-1 NA TRBV14 TGTGCCAGCAGCCAGTTGGGCATGAATGAGCAGTTCTTC CASSQLGMNEQFF
15 NA TRBJ2-1 NA TRBV18 TGTGCCAGCTCACCGGTTGACAGTCTTGGGGCCCAGTTGTTCTTC CASSPVDSLGAQLFF
14 NA TRBJ2-1 TRBD2 TRBV19 TGTGCCAGTATGCCTAGCGGGAGGGCCAATGAGCAGTTCTTC CASMPSGRANEQFF
15 NA TRBJ2-3 TRBD2 TRBV7-2 TGTGCCAGCAGCCAGGGACTACGCCCCACAGATACGCAGTATTTT CASSQGLRPTDTQYF
16 NA TRBJ2-1 NA TRBV5-6 TGTGCCAGCAGCTTGACCGCGGGAAGCTCCTACAATGAGCAGTTCTTC CASSLTAGSSYNEQFF
15 NA TRBJ2-7 TRBD1 TRBV28 TGTGCCAGCAGCAGCGAGGGGGCTATCTCCTACGAGCAGTACTTC CASSSEGAISYEQYF
13 few TRBJ2-1 NA TRBV7-7 TGTGCTAGCAGCCCCGACGGGTACAATGAGCAGTTCTTC CASSPDGYNEQFF